Presented here are 7 T cell receptor beta chains from one specimen sequenced in a study of molecular identifiers for immune sequencing clone quantification. In TCRdb, the PCR reads were re-called with MiXCR into one record per CDR3 protein. The sample lists just over 95,000 distinct CDR3 sequences; approximately 24% were seen once. The source material was naive CD8+ T cells from blood, with Jurkat cell RNA spiked in. Regarding subset: FACS-sorted CD8+CD4-CCR7+CD45RA+ naive T cells. These receptors were collected from a human donor in good health. Some libraries in this study had Jurkat cell RNA spiked in.

About this clonotype: A much larger clone differs by one base, so this may be a read error. Given the absence of the conserved phenylalanine or tryptophan at the CDR3 end, a read error is likely. The chain joins TRBV2 to TRBJ1-1, with no clear D. V was clipped by 0 bases and J by 0 bases, with 8 bases between them. The CDR3 sequence is 15 residues long. CDR1 and CDR2 from the germline V gene are SNHLY and FYNNEI. The CDR3 spells CASSEAADMNTEAFI. The CDR3 DNA reads as TGTGCCAGCAGTGAAGCGGCAGACATGAACACTGAAGCTTTCATT.

This clonotype was seen a handful of times. V and J are TRBV6-5 and TRBJ2-7; no clear D gene. V shed 5 bases and J shed 7 bases, with 12 bases lying between them. The CDR3 sequence is 12 residues long. Germline V gives CDR1 MNHEY, CDR2 SVGAGI. CDR3 sequence: CASSGEPQEQYF. The CDR3 nucleotides are TGTGCCAGCAGTGGCGAACCACAGGAGCAGTACTTC.

This clonotype came up many times. This chain uses TRBV20-1 with TRBJ2-1; 10 bases line up with TRBD2. Trimming removed 4 bases from V and 6 bases from J; junction bases left unmatched: 9. The V gene's germline CDR1 is DFQATT and CDR2 SNEGSKA (reference sequence). The CDR3 loop spans 15 amino acids. The CDR3 protein is CSATSGSLRPNEQFF. CDR3 sequence (DNA): TGCAGTGCTACTAGCGGGAGTCTGCGCCCCAATGAGCAGTTCTTC.

The J gene is TRBJ1-1, the V gene TRBV7-9; D perhaps matches TRBD1 (6 bases). This CDR3 region has 16 residues. The V and J ends lost 5 bases and 4 bases respectively, with 20 bases between them. Germline V gene sequence: CDR1 SEHNR, CDR2 FQNEAQ (reference sequence). The CDR3 DNA is TGTGCCAGCAGCGCACCTAAGACAGGTTTGGGCACTGAAGCTTTCTTT. As protein: CASSAPKTGLGTEAFF.

As for this clonotype: A clone one base away is much larger, so this may be a read error. This rearrangement joins TRBV28 to TRBJ1-5; D is possibly TRBD1 (6 bases). Per the germline V gene, CDR1 is MDHEN and CDR2 is SYDVKM. The CDR3 is 14 residues long. The CDR3 DNA sequence: TGTGCCAGCACTACAGGGTTGGGCAATCAGCCCCGGCATTTT. Protein sequence: CASTTGLGNQPRHF.

This clonotype has ten or more counts. The J gene is TRBJ1-2, the V gene TRBV3-1, with D unclear. The CDR3 extends over 16 amino acids. CDR1 and CDR2 from the germline V gene are LGHDT and YNNKEL (reference sequence). V dropped 1 base and J dropped 8 bases, with 20 bases sitting between them. The CDR3 nucleotides are TGTGCCAGCAGCCAAGCCTGGACGACATCCGGCTTCGGCTACACCTTC. It translates to CASSQAWTTSGFGYTF.

Many counts were recorded for this clonotype. The chain employs TRBV6-2 or TRBV6-3 and TRBJ1-5; a possible D gene is TRBD1 (6 bases). Germline V gene lookup returns CDR1 MNHEY and CDR2 SVGEGT. This CDR3 is built from 14 residues. The V end lost 3 bases, the J end lost 3 bases, and 9 bases lay between the germline ends. The CDR3 DNA reads TGTGCCAGCAGTTATACAGGGATCAATCAGCCCCAGCATTTT. Translating it yields CASSYTGINQPQHF.